A selection of T cell receptor beta chains follows, all from one sample in a study of T cells in tuberculosis. The method was immunoSEQ multiplex PCR; TCRdb's version includes in-frame clones alone and lacks a portion of them. The sample includes some 25,000 clones, 95% of them seen just once. Sequencing was performed on PBMCs. These receptors originate from a donor between 10 and 35 years old with latent tuberculosis or without tuberculosis infection. Each CDR3 is given with its conserved first and last residue. D genes are given only for firm matches. Size is stated for part of the rows, as once, few or many counts, or as a class when the clone is expanded.

d_gene	v_gene	j_gene	abundance	CDR3nt	CDR3aa
NA	TRBV30	TRBJ1-1	NA	TGTGCCTGGAGCCCCTCCGTCGTTCCTGAAGCTTTCTTT	CAWSPSVVPEAFF
TRBD2	TRBV5-1	TRBJ2-2	NA	TGCGCCAGCAGCTTGGGGACTAGCGTGGTCGGGGAGCTGTTTTTT	CASSLGTSVVGELFF
NA	TRBV6-1	TRBJ2-5	NA	TGTGCCAGCAAGGGGGTCCAAGAGACCCAGTACTTC	CASKGVQETQYF
NA	TRBV30	TRBJ1-4	NA	TGTGCCTGGAGCCCACCTCGGAGTACACTGTTTTTT	CAWSPPRSTLFF
NA	TRBV9	TRBJ2-1	NA	TGTGCCAGCAGCCTAGGAGGCTCAAATACTTACAATGAGCAGTTCTTC	CASSLGGSNTYNEQFF
TRBD1	TRBV12-5	TRBJ1-2	once	TGTGCTAGTGGCAAAGCGACAGGGTTAGATGGCTACACCTTC	CASGKATGLDGYTF
TRBD2	TRBV7-6	TRBJ2-5	NA	TGTGCCAGCAGCCGTTGGGTCGGGGGGGCGCAGACCCAGTACTTC	CASSRWVGGAQTQYF
TRBD1	TRBV7-2	TRBJ1-3	NA	TGTGCCAGCAGCCGGGACAGGGGAAGAAACACCATATATTTT	CASSRDRGRNTIYF
NA	TRBV6-5	TRBJ1-4	NA	TGTGCCACCACTTACAGCGGGGGCAATGAAAAACTGTTTTTT	CATTYSGGNEKLFF
NA	TRBV4-1	TRBJ1-4	once	TGCGCCAGCAGCCAAGACAGGACAACTAATGAAAAACTGTTTTTT	CASSQDRTTNEKLFF
NA	TRBV10-3	TRBJ1-4	NA	TGTGCCATCAGTGAGTCAGTGGACAGTGAAAAACTGTTTTTT	CAISESVDSEKLFF
NA	TRBV5-4	TRBJ1-3	NA	TGTGCCAGCAGCTTGGCCGGCAGGGCGGAAAACACCATATATTTT	CASSLAGRAENTIYF
TRBD1	TRBV11-2	TRBJ1-2	NA	TGTGCCAGCAGCCCGCTGGACAGGGGCCATGGCTACACCTTC	CASSPLDRGHGYTF
TRBD1	TRBV18	TRBJ2-7	NA	TGTGCCAGCTCACCCGGACAGGGGGACTACGAGCAGTACTTC	CASSPGQGDYEQYF
TRBD1	TRBV5-6	TRBJ2-1	NA	TGTGCCACCCAGGGACAGGGGGGATACAATGAGCAGTTCTTC	CATQGQGGYNEQFF
NA	TRBV5-1	TRBJ2-1	NA	TGCGCCAGCAGCCCGGCGGGGCCCAATGAGCAGTTCTTC	CASSPAGPNEQFF
TRBD1	TRBV5-1	TRBJ1-2	NA	TGCGCCAGCAGCCTTGACAGGGTCTATGGCTACACCTTC	CASSLDRVYGYTF
NA	TRBV11-2	TRBJ2-2	NA	TGTGCCAGCAGCTTAGTTGGCAGGGTATCCACCGGGGAGCTGTTTTTT	CASSLVGRVSTGELFF
NA	TRBV21-1	TRBJ2-5	NA	TGTGCCAGCAGGGAGGGGACGGACGAAGAGACCCAGTACTTC	CASREGTDEETQYF
TRBD1	TRBV5-1	TRBJ2-1	NA	TGCGCCAGCAGCACCCCGGAGGACAGGGCCCTCTCCTACAATGAGCAGTTCTTC	CASSTPEDRALSYNEQFF
TRBD1	TRBV5-1	TRBJ1-6	NA	TGCGCCAGCAGCTTGAGCGGACAGGATAATTCACCCCTCCACTTT	CASSLSGQDNSPLHF
NA	TRBV2	TRBJ1-5	few	TGTGCCAGCAGTCTCGGGTATAGCAATCAGCCCCAGCATTTT	CASSLGYSNQPQHF
TRBD1	TRBV4-1	TRBJ1-1	NA	TGCGCCAGCAGCCAAGATTCGTGGGCAGGGGGTAAACAGGGCACTGAAGCTTTCTTT	CASSQDSWAGGKQGTEAFF
NA	TRBV18	TRBJ1-2	NA	TGTGCCAGCTCAGTTTCCGGAGCTGTCTATGGCTACACCTTC	CASSVSGAVYGYTF
TRBD1	TRBV2	TRBJ2-1	NA	TGTGCCAGCAGGTTTAGACAGGGGGCGAACAATGAGCAGTTCTTC	CASRFRQGANNEQFF
NA	TRBV30	TRBJ1-6	NA	TGTGCCTGGTTTTCAGGAAATTCACCCCTCCACTTT	CAWFSGNSPLHF
NA	TRBV19	TRBJ2-7	NA	TGTGCCAGTAGTATAACGCAGGGGGGCGAGCAGTACTTC	CASSITQGGEQYF
NA	TRBV7-6	TRBJ2-7	NA	TGTGCCAGCAGCTTGGGAGTAAACTACGAGCAGTACTTC	CASSLGVNYEQYF
TRBD1	TRBV10-3	TRBJ1-2	NA	TGTGCCATCAGTGAGGAGGGGGCTGTCTATGGCTACACCTTC	CAISEEGAVYGYTF
NA	TRBV4-2	TRBJ2-2	NA	TGTGCCAGCAGCGGCACAATCGCGAACACCGGGGAGCTGTTTTTT	CASSGTIANTGELFF
NA	TRBV7-9	TRBJ1-2	NA	TGTGCCAGCACCCGGGACTCCCGTAACTATGGCTACACCTTC	CASTRDSRNYGYTF
TRBD1	TRBV12-5	TRBJ1-1	once	TGTGCTAGTGGTTTGCCACCCGGGACAGTGTCTAAAGCTTTCTTT	CASGLPPGTVSKAFF
NA	TRBV29-1	TRBJ2-2	NA	TGCAGCGTTGAGCGCCAGGGGACCGGGGAGCTGTTTTTT	CSVERQGTGELFF
TRBD1	TRBV6-5	TRBJ1-2	once	TGTGCCAGCACCAGGGACAGGCATGGCTACACCTTC	CASTRDRHGYTF
TRBD2	TRBV25-1	TRBJ2-5	NA	TGTGCCAGCCGCATAGCGGGGGTTTACCAAGAGACCCAGTACTTC	CASRIAGVYQETQYF
TRBD1	TRBV27	TRBJ2-7	NA	TGTGCCAGCAGATTCAGGGGGCTGGAAAACGAGCAGTACTTC	CASRFRGLENEQYF
TRBD1	TRBV4-2	TRBJ1-1	NA	TGTGCCAGCAGCCAACCTGGACAGGAACAAGCTTTCTTT	CASSQPGQEQAFF
TRBD2	TRBV5-8	TRBJ2-3	NA	TGTGCCAGCAGCGCGGGACTAGCGGGAGCCTTGAGTGCAGATACGCAGTATTTT	CASSAGLAGALSADTQYF
NA	TRBV5-6	TRBJ2-7	NA	TGTGCCAGCAGCCCCATCGCGTCCTACGAGCAGTACTTC	CASSPIASYEQYF
NA	TRBV29-1	TRBJ2-7	NA	TGCAGCGTTGAAGAGGGAAACGGAGGCGAGCAGTACTTC	CSVEEGNGGEQYF
TRBD1	TRBV19	TRBJ1-5	NA	TGTGCCAGTAGCTGGGACAGGGGCCGGGACCAGCCCCAGCATTTT	CASSWDRGRDQPQHF
NA	TRBV5-1	TRBJ1-6	NA	TGCGCCAGCAGCTTTTCTAGCTCCTATAATTCACCCCTCCACTTT	CASSFSSSYNSPLHF
NA	TRBV6-1	TRBJ2-1	NA	TGTGCCAGCAGTGAACAGGGTCTGGCGGATGAGCAGTTCTTC	CASSEQGLADEQFF
NA	TRBV7-8	TRBJ1-1	NA	TGTGCCAGCAGTATCGGGGTCATGAACACTGAAGCTTTCTTT	CASSIGVMNTEAFF